This TCR beta chain was documented in a study of blood T cell repertoires in COVID-19. CDR3 length: 16 amino acids. CDR1 and CDR2 from the germline V gene are SGHRS and YFSETQ. V was cut by 1 base and J by 2 bases, with 15 bases left in between. The Seattle site enrolled patients during active infection and followed them longitudinally. How the authors handled the data: Reference gene primers were amplified, and this amplification served to estimate nucleated cell counts. This table comes from immunoSEQ multiplex PCR, and its TCRdb copy is limited to in-frame clones, with some not included. For V, J and clone size, that table is used; D and trimming come from the DNA. The sample holds approximately 330,000 clones, over 80% seen once.

The chain employs TRBV5-1 and TRBJ2-5; maybe TRBD2 (5 bases). The TCR comes from a man aged 25 to 40 with COVID-19, enrolled during active disease. The sequencing input was peripheral blood. For the CDR3, the DNA is TGCGCCAGCAGCTTGTTGGAGGCTTCGGGGCAAGAGACCCAGTACTTC. This sequence encodes CASSLLEASGQETQYF.